The TCR beta chain described here comes from a study of blood T cell repertoires in COVID-19. Study information: COVID-19 samples, acute and convalescent, were from the United States, Italy and Spain. PBMCs, B-cell-depleted T cells, or T cells were the source of the cDNA or gDNA that made up the material.

Seattle patients were enrolled during active infection and followed longitudinally. The germline V gene encodes CDR1 SGHDT and CDR2 YYEEEE. The V end lost 4 bases, the J end lost 0 bases, and 14 bases lay between the germline ends. The CDR3 has 16 amino acids. The data were produced by immunoSEQ multiplex PCR, yet TCRdb's version contains in-frame clones alone and is incomplete. The sample lists about 160,000 clones, 85% to 95% occurring once. The chain joins TRBV5-6 to TRBJ1-5; D is unclear. This TCR was recovered from a woman aged 60-75 years with COVID-19, enrolled during active disease. The sequencing input was peripheral blood. The CDR3 region is CASSQRSAFSNQPQHF. The CDR3 DNA follows: TGTGCCAGCAGCCAGAGGTCAGCTTTTAGCAATCAGCCCCAGCATTTT.